Listed below are T cell receptor beta chains from one sample, sequenced in a study of blood T cells in healthy people across ages. TCRdb re-called the 5' RACE reads through MiXCR, storing one row per CDR3 protein. Among just over 800,000 distinct CDR3 sequences, about 59% were seen once, and the ten largest hold roughly a quarter. Sequencing was done on a sample of blood. Every receptor here comes from a man between 25 and 39 years old in good health. Each CDR3 is given with its conserved first and last residue. The D gene is left open where the match is weak. Clone size is shown for a subset of rows, as once, few, many or a class of expanded clone.

>TRBD1|few|TRBV25-1|TRBJ2-3
CASRPRTGHTDTQYF
TGTGCCAGCAGACCAAGGACAGGCCACACAGATACGCAGTATTTT
>TRBD1|.|TRBV6-5|TRBJ2-7
CASSYTGALHEQYF
TGTGCCAGCAGTTACACAGGGGCTCTCCACGAGCAGTACTTC
>.|.|TRBV9|TRBJ2-1
CASGVRGDEQFF
TGTGCCAGCGGCGTCAGGGGTGATGAGCAGTTCTTC
>.|.|TRBV2|TRBJ2-6
CASREQLDNVLTF
TGTGCCAGCAGGGAGCAGTTGGACAACGTCCTGACTTTC
>.|.|TRBV7-2|TRBJ2-5
CASSYQGGGETQYF
TGTGCCAGCAGCTATCAAGGAGGGGGCGAGACCCAGTACTTC
>.|.|TRBV6-1|TRBJ2-7
CASSGRQDQPAFEQYF
TGTGCCAGCAGTGGGAGACAGGATCAACCAGCTTTCGAGCAGTACTTC
>.|few|TRBV2|TRBJ1-4
CASRRGNQKLFF
TGTGCCAGCAGGAGGGGCAACCAAAAACTGTTTTTT
>.|.|TRBV10-3|TRBJ2-7
CAISDPGTSIQYF
TGTGCCATCAGTGACCCCGGGACAAGTATTCAGTACTTC
>TRBD1|.|TRBV10-3|TRBJ1-2
CAISDLARGLVNTF
TGTGCCATCAGTGATCTTGCCAGGGGGCTCGTAAACACCTTC
>.|once|TRBV4-1|TRBJ2-4
CASSQRRGYGQYF
TGCGCCAGCAGCCAAAGAAGGGGCTACGGGCAGTACTTC
>.|.|TRBV12-3/TRBV12-4|TRBJ2-3
CASRFWSDTQYF
TGTGCCAGCAGATTCTGGTCAGATACGCAGTATTTT
>.|.|TRBV14|TRBJ1-2
CASSPQNYGYTF
TGTGCCAGCAGTCCGCAGAACTATGGCTACACCTTC
>.|.|TRBV20-1|TRBJ2-7
CSAGRAGDSYEQYF
TGCAGTGCCGGACGGGCCGGGGACTCTTACGAGCAGTACTTC
>.|.|TRBV12-3/TRBV12-4|TRBJ1-1
CASQKWTASEAFF
TGTGCCAGCCAGAAGTGGACGGCTTCTGAAGCTTTCTTT
>.|.|TRBV7-3|TRBJ2-3
CASSNGQGATDTQYF
TGTGCCAGCAGCAATGGACAAGGGGCCACAGATACGCAGTATTTT
>TRBD1|many|TRBV7-2|TRBJ2-1
CASSPAGTGFHEQFF
TGTGCCAGCAGCCCAGCCGGGACAGGGTTCCATGAGCAGTTCTTC
>.|.|TRBV4-3|TRBJ2-4
CASSQDITRGIQYF
TGCGCCAGCAGCCAAGATATAACCCGGGGCATTCAGTACTTC
>.|.|TRBV2|TRBJ2-7
CAKAEGSEQYF
TGTGCCAAAGCTGAGGGAAGTGAGCAGTACTTC
>TRBD2|.|TRBV10-3|TRBJ2-1
CAISEGRAGDNEQFF
TGTGCCATCAGTGAGGGACGAGCGGGGGACAATGAGCAGTTCTTC
>TRBD1|.|TRBV29-1|TRBJ2-7
CSVREQGTLYEQYF
TGCAGCGTTCGGGAACAGGGGACACTCTACGAGCAGTACTTC
>TRBD2|.|TRBV7-9|TRBJ2-1
CASSSGPLAGSHNEQFF
TGTGCCAGCAGCTCGGGACCACTAGCGGGTAGTCATAATGAGCAGTTCTTC
>.|.|TRBV4-1|TRBJ2-7
CASSQNPVGSGEQYF
TGCGCCAGCAGCCAAAACCCCGTTGGATCGGGCGAGCAGTACTTC
>TRBD1|.|TRBV15|TRBJ1-1
CATSREMTGGAAFF
TGTGCCACCAGCAGAGAGATGACAGGGGGGGCAGCTTTCTTT
>.|.|TRBV20-1|TRBJ2-1
CSASDRGAGSYNEQFF
TGCAGTGCTAGTGACCGGGGGGCGGGGTCCTACAATGAGCAGTTCTTC
>.|.|TRBV20-1|TRBJ2-3
CSASGGQPSRTDTQYF
TGCAGTGCTAGCGGGGGACAGCCATCCCGCACAGATACGCAGTATTTT
>.|.|TRBV4-3|TRBJ2-7
CASSLRDKSYEQYF
TGCGCCAGCAGCCTGAGGGACAAATCCTACGAGCAGTACTTC
>.|few|TRBV9|TRBJ2-1
CASSVGAGNEQFF
TGTGCCAGCAGCGTGGGGGCGGGGAATGAGCAGTTCTTC
>.|.|TRBV6-5|TRBJ2-7
CASSYGLGRYEQYF
TGTGCCAGCAGTTACGGGCTTGGTCGCTACGAGCAGTACTTC
>.|few|TRBV7-2|TRBJ2-3
CASSLAGAGLDTQYF
TGTGCCAGCAGCTTAGCGGGGGCCGGGCTAGATACGCAGTATTTT
>.|.|TRBV28|TRBJ2-1
CASSPGTLRGNEQFF
TGTGCCAGCAGTCCCGGGACCCTCCGGGGCAATGAGCAGTTCTTC
>.|.|TRBV7-9|TRBJ2-5
CASSRTGTTQETQYF
TGTGCCAGCAGTCGAACCGGGACAACCCAAGAGACCCAGTACTTC
>TRBD2|.|TRBV20-1|TRBJ2-7
CSARVSLAAGSYEQYF
TGCAGTGCTAGAGTCTCTCTAGCGGCGGGCTCCTACGAGCAGTACTTC
>.|.|TRBV29-1|TRBJ1-1
CSVNKGGVEAFF
TGCAGCGTTAATAAAGGGGGGGTTGAAGCTTTCTTT
>.|.|TRBV2|TRBJ2-3
CASRGAPPTDTQYF
TGTGCCAGCAGGGGGGCTCCCCCAACAGATACGCAGTATTTT
>.|few|TRBV9|TRBJ2-7
CASSLGPDGDEQYF
TGTGCCAGCAGCCTGGGACCGGACGGGGACGAGCAGTACTTC
>.|.|TRBV6-2/TRBV6-3|TRBJ1-2
CASSSPGRNYGYTF
TGTGCCAGCAGTTCGCCAGGGAGGAACTATGGCTACACCTTC
>.|.|TRBV7-3|TRBJ2-1
CASSSVPDREQFF
TGTGCCAGCAGCTCCGTACCCGACAGGGAGCAGTTCTTC
>.|once|TRBV24-1|TRBJ2-5
CATMGAAQETQYF
TGTGCCACCATGGGGGCAGCACAAGAGACCCAGTACTTC
>.|.|TRBV20-1|TRBJ2-1
CSASADFNEQFF
TGCAGTGCTAGTGCGGACTTCAATGAGCAGTTCTTC
>.|few|TRBV6-5|TRBJ2-3
CASSYSQAQTDTQYF
TGTGCCAGCAGTTACTCGCAAGCGCAAACAGATACGCAGTATTTT
>.|.|TRBV11-2|TRBJ1-2
CASSRTGLGVGYTF
TGTGCCAGCAGCCGGACGGGGCTCGGGGTCGGCTACACCTTC
>.|.|TRBV19|TRBJ2-4
CASSIPYGQNKNIQYF
TGTGCCAGTAGTATACCCTATGGCCAAAACAAAAACATTCAGTACTTC
>.|.|TRBV4-3|TRBJ2-1
CASSQDLAGTLQETQFF
TGCGCCAGCAGCCAAGATTTAGCAGGGACCCTCCAAGAGACCCAGTTCTTC
>.|few|TRBV9|TRBJ2-7
CASSGSTAGNEQYF
TGTGCCAGCAGCGGATCAACGGCAGGAAACGAGCAGTACTTC
>TRBD1|.|TRBV5-1|TRBJ2-7
CASSLGGSLSYEQYF
TGCGCCAGCAGCTTAGGGGGCAGCCTATCCTACGAGCAGTACTTC
>TRBD2|.|TRBV29-1|TRBJ2-7
CSVIRGGRYEQYF
TGCAGCGTTATCCGGGGGGGTCGGTACGAGCAGTACTTC
>TRBD2|few|TRBV7-9|TRBJ2-3
CASSLAGGHGTDTQYF
TGTGCCAGCAGCTTAGCGGGAGGGCACGGCACAGATACGCAGTATTTT
>.|.|TRBV7-2|TRBJ2-7
CASSPSPGYEQYF
TGTGCCAGCAGCCCCAGCCCCGGCTACGAGCAGTACTTC
>.|once|TRBV29-1|TRBJ2-7
CSVRGGPYEQYF
TGCAGCGTGAGGGGGGGCCCCTACGAGCAGTACTTC
>.|.|TRBV5-1|TRBJ2-1
CASSLGQGPSYNEQFF
TGCGCCAGCAGCTTGGGGCAGGGGCCCTCCTACAATGAGCAGTTCTTC
>.|.|TRBV5-4|TRBJ2-4
CASSLAGDLGNIQYF
TGTGCCAGCAGCTTGGCCGGGGATTTGGGAAACATTCAGTACTTC
>.|few|TRBV25-1|TRBJ2-2
CASSENTGELFF
TGTGCCAGCAGCGAGAACACCGGGGAGCTGTTTTTT
>TRBD1|once|TRBV7-9|TRBJ2-3
CASSVQPGQSIDTQYF
TGTGCCAGCAGCGTACAGCCGGGACAGTCCATAGATACGCAGTATTTT
>TRBD1|few|TRBV12-3/TRBV12-4|TRBJ1-5
CASSNPGTGHQPQHF
TGTGCCAGCAGTAACCCCGGGACAGGGCATCAGCCCCAGCATTTT
>.|.|TRBV30|TRBJ2-1
CAWSSGIDEQFF
TGTGCCTGGAGTTCGGGCATCGATGAGCAGTTCTTC
>TRBD1|few|TRBV4-2|TRBJ1-4
CASSQASRQGLNEKLFF
TGTGCCAGCAGCCAAGCCTCCCGACAGGGCCTTAATGAAAAACTGTTTTTT
>.|few|TRBV7-2|TRBJ2-1
CASSLAGGRDGEQFF
TGTGCCAGCAGCTTAGCGGGGGGCCGTGATGGTGAGCAGTTCTTC